The sequence of this TCR beta chain was determined in a study of T cell changes during pregnancy in multiple sclerosis. Here immunoSEQ multiplex PCR was the method, and the copy in TCRdb shows in-frame clones only, minus some. The sample has tens of thousands of clones; 94% are singletons. Germline-derived CDR1 and CDR2 are SGHDT and YYEEEE. V shed 5 bases and J 2 bases; nucleotides not matched to a gene: 7. The CDR3 length is 14 residues. The source is a female donor in good health, enrolled as a control in a pregnancy study. This sample comprised peripheral blood, obtained in the second trimester of pregnancy. The chain joins TRBV5-6 to TRBJ2-7, with 7 positions matching TRBD1. The CDR3 loop reads CASRDRDSAYEQYF. The CDR3 DNA follows: TGTGCCAGCAGAGACCGGGACAGCGCCTACGAGCAGTACTTC.